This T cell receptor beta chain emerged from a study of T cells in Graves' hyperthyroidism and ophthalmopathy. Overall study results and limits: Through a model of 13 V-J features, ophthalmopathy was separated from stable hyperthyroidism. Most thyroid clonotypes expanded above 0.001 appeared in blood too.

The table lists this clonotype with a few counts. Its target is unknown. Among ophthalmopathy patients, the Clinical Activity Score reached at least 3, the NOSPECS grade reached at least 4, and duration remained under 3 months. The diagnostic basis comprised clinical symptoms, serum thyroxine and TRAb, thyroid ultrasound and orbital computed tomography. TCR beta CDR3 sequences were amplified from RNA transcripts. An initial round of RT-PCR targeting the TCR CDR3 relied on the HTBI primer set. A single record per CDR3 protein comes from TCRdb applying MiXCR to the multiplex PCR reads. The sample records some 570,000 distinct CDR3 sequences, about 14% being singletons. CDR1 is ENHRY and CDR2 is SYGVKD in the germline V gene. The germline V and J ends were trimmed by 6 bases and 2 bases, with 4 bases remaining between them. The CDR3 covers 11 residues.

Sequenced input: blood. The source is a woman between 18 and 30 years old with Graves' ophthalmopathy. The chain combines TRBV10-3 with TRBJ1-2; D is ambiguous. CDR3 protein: CAIRQNYGYTF. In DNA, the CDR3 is TGTGCCATCAGACAGAACTATGGCTACACCTTC.